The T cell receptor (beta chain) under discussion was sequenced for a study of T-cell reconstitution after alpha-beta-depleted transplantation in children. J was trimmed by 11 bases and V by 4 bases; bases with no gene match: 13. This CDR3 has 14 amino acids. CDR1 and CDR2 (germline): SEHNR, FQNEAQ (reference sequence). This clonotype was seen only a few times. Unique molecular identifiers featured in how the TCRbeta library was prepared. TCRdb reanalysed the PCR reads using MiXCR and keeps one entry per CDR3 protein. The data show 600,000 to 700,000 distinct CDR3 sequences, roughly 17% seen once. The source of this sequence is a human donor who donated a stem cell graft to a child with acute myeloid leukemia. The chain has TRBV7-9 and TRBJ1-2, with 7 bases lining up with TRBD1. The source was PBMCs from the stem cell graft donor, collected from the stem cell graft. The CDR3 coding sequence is TGTGCCAGCAGCTCACCGCCCGGGACAGCTATATACACCTTC. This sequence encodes CASSSPPGTAIYTF.